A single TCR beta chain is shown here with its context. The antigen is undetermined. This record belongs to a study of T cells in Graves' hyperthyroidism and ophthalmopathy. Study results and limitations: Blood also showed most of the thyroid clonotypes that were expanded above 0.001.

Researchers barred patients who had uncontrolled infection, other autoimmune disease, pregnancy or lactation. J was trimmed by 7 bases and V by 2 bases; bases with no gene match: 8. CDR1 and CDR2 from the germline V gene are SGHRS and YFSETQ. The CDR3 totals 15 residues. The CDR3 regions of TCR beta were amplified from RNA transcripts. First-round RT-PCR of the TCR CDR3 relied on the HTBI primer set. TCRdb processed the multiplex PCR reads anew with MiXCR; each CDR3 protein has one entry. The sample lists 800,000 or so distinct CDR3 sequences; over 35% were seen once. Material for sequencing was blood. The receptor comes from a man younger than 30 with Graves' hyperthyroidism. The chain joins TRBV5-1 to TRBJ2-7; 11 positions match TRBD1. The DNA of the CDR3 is TGCGCCAGCAGCTTACCGGGACAGGGGGAGAGGGAGCAGTACTTC. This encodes CASSLPGQGEREQYF.